Detailed here is one T cell receptor (beta chain). Its antigen is not identified. These data come from a study of cytomegalovirus exposure and HLA in healthy donors. Whole-study findings and limits: Among the CMV-associated chains, a few were confirmed in vitro as specific for CMV antigens.

PCR used 60 Vbeta primers and 13 Jbeta primers. Here immunoSEQ multiplex PCR was the method, and the copy in TCRdb shows in-frame clones only, minus some. The repertoire holds around 80,000 clones, with roughly 80% as singletons. CDR3 size: 14 residues. V was cut by 7 bases and J by 3 bases, with 12 bases left in between. CDR1 MNHEY and CDR2 SVGAGI come from the germline V gene. Sample: PBMCs. The chain couples TRBV6-5 to TRBJ1-4; possible D gene TRBD1, 5 bases. The TCR was taken from a man aged 40-55 years in good health and CMV-seronegative. The CDR3 bases are TGTGCCAGCAAGAGCAGGGCCGCTAATGAAAAACTGTTTTTT. Residues: CASKSRAANEKLFF.